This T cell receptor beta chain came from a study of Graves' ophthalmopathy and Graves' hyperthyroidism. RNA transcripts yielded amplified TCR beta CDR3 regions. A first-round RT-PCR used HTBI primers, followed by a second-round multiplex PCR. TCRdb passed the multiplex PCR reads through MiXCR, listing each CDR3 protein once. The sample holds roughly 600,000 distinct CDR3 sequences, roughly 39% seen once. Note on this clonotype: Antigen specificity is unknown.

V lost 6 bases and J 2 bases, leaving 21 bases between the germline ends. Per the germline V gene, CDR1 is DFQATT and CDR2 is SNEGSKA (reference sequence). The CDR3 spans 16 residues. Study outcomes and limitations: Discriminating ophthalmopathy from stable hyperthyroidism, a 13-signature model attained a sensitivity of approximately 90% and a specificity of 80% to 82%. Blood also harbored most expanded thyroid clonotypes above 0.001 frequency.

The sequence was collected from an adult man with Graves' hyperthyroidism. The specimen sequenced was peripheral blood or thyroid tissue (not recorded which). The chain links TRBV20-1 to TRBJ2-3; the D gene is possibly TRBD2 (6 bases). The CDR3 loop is CSARISGTGLTDTQYF. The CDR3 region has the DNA TGCAGTGCACGCATTTCCGGGACTGGGCTCACAGATACGCAGTATTTT.